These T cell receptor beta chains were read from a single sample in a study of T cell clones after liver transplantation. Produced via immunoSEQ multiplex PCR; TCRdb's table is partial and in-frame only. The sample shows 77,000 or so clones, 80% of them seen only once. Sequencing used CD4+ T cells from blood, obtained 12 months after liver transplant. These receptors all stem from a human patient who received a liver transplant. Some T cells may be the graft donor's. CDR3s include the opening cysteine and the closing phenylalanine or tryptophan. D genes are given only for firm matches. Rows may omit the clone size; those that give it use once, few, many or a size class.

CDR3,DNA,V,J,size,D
CASSGNTEAFF,TGCGCCAGCAGTGGGAACACTGAAGCTTTCTTT,TRBV5-1,TRBJ1-1,.,.
CASSFPRDRASTDTQYF,TGTGCCAGCAGTTTTCCCCGGGACAGAGCTAGCACAGATACGCAGTATTTT,TRBV28,TRBJ2-3,.,TRBD1
CASSFLHPSDTDTQYF,TGTGCCAGCAGTTTTCTCCACCCTAGCGACACAGATACGCAGTATTTT,TRBV27,TRBJ2-3,once,.
CASSWAQGTDTQYF,TGTGCCAGCAGTTGGGCTCAAGGGACAGATACGCAGTATTTT,TRBV2,TRBJ2-3,.,.
CASSGGYGYTF,TGTGCCAGCAGTGGGGGCTATGGCTACACCTTC,TRBV25-1,TRBJ1-2,.,.
CASSIGATPTYEQYF,TGTGCCAGTAGTATCGGGGCAACACCCACCTACGAGCAGTACTTC,TRBV19,TRBJ2-7,few,.
CASSLWDEHTGELFF,TGCGCCAGCAGCTTGTGGGACGAGCACACCGGGGAGCTGTTTTTT,TRBV5-1,TRBJ2-2,.,.
CASSPWTGPYEQYF,TGTGCCAGCAGTCCTTGGACAGGGCCATACGAGCAGTACTTC,TRBV6-5,TRBJ2-7,once,TRBD1
CASSLLYRGNTEAFF,TGTGCCAGCAGCTTATTATATAGGGGGAACACTGAAGCTTTCTTT,TRBV7-2,TRBJ1-1,.,.
CASRSSSYNEQFF,TGTGCCAGCAGGTCGAGCTCCTACAATGAGCAGTTCTTC,TRBV6-1,TRBJ2-1,.,.
CASSPRLTQNYGYTF,TGTGCCAGCAGCCCCCGCTTAACACAAAACTATGGCTACACCTTC,TRBV7-2,TRBJ1-2,.,.
CASSPAGLNSIYGYTF,TGTGCCAGCAGCCCGGCAGGGTTAAACAGTATCTATGGCTACACCTTC,TRBV7-9,TRBJ1-2,.,.
CASSPPPPRGDTQYF,TGTGCCAGCTCACCCCCCCCTCCCCGCGGCGACACGCAGTATTTT,TRBV18,TRBJ2-3,.,.
CASSAPLRTDSYEQYF,TGTGCCAGTAGTGCCCCCCTAAGGACGGACTCCTACGAGCAGTACTTC,TRBV19,TRBJ2-7,.,.
CASSLRGPANEKLFF,TGCGCCAGCAGCTTGAGGGGCCCGGCTAATGAAAAACTGTTTTTT,TRBV5-1,TRBJ1-4,.,.
CASSVDWNTEAFF,TGTGCCAGCAGTGTTGACTGGAACACTGAAGCTTTCTTT,TRBV2,TRBJ1-1,.,.
CASRDYEQYF,TGTGCCAGCAGGGACTACGAGCAGTACTTC,TRBV6-6,TRBJ2-7,.,.
CASSKSMNTEAFF,TGTGCCAGCAGCAAATCTATGAACACTGAAGCTTTCTTT,TRBV9,TRBJ1-1,.,.
CASSLSLTRVGNEQFF,TGCGCCAGCAGCTTGTCGCTGACTAGGGTGGGCAATGAGCAGTTCTTC,TRBV5-1,TRBJ2-1,.,.
CASRATGRVGNTIYF,TGTGCCAGCAGGGCTACAGGGCGGGTAGGAAACACCATATATTTT,TRBV28,TRBJ1-3,.,.
CSVVRDSNYGYTF,TGCAGCGTTGTTAGGGACAGTAACTATGGCTACACCTTC,TRBV29-1,TRBJ1-2,.,TRBD1
CASSEGGIPYEQYF,TGCGCCAGCAGTGAGGGCGGGATCCCCTACGAGCAGTACTTC,TRBV10-1,TRBJ2-7,.,.
CASSKTGRAGIPDTQYF,TGTGCCAGCTCAAAGACAGGTCGGGCCGGTATCCCAGATACGCAGTATTTT,TRBV5-4,TRBJ2-3,.,.
CASSSPRGRAHGYTF,TGTGCCAGCAGCAGTCCCCGGGGGAGGGCCCATGGCTACACCTTC,TRBV6-5,TRBJ1-2,.,.
CASSYSNRNEQFF,TGTGCCAGCAGTTACTCGAATCGAAATGAGCAGTTCTTC,TRBV6-6,TRBJ2-1,.,.
CASSLVSGRVGETQYF,TGTGCCAGCAGCTTAGTGAGCGGGAGGGTTGGAGAGACCCAGTACTTC,TRBV11-2,TRBJ2-5,.,TRBD2
CSAWAENEKLFF,TGCAGTGCCTGGGCTGAGAATGAAAAACTGTTTTTT,TRBV29-1,TRBJ1-4,.,.
CASSQVSGVGLGEKLFF,TGTGCCAGCAGCCAAGTATCGGGTGTTGGGCTAGGTGAAAAACTGTTTTTT,TRBV14,TRBJ1-4,.,.
CASSPLTGEWGTEAFF,TGTGCCAGTAGTCCCCTTACGGGGGAGTGGGGCACTGAAGCTTTCTTT,TRBV19,TRBJ1-1,.,.
CADNPPRVSSEQFF,TGCGCCGACAACCCCCCCAGGGTTTCTAGTGAGCAGTTCTTC,TRBV5-1,TRBJ2-1,.,.
CASSLKETQYF,TGTGCCAGCAGCTTAAAGGAGACCCAGTACTTC,TRBV7-6,TRBJ2-5,.,.
CASRGAETQYF,TGTGCCAGCCGTGGGGCGGAGACCCAGTACTTC,TRBV28,TRBJ2-5,.,.
CAKQETQYF,TGTGCCAAACAAGAGACCCAGTACTTC,TRBV21-1,TRBJ2-5,.,.
CASSQDPLAGEKQYF,TGCGCCAGCAGCCAAGATCCCCTAGCGGGAGAAAAGCAGTACTTC,TRBV4-1,TRBJ2-7,once,TRBD2
CASSLEKGPQHF,TGTGCCAGCAGCTTGGAGAAGGGGCCCCAGCATTTT,TRBV5-4,TRBJ1-5,.,.
CASSWTGGVQPQHF,TGTGCCAGCAGTTGGACAGGGGGCGTTCAGCCCCAGCATTTT,TRBV6-1,TRBJ1-5,.,TRBD1
CASSLFSTGEGLIYGYTF,TGTGCCAGCAGTTTATTCTCAACAGGGGAGGGGTTGATCTATGGCTACACCTTC,TRBV27,TRBJ1-2,.,TRBD1